The rows below give T cell receptor beta chains drawn from one sample of a study of T cell repertoires and HLA-DP antigens. Data came from immunoSEQ multiplex PCR; TCRdb stores just in-frame clones and leaves some out. The sample shows tens of thousands of clones, around 80% of them seen only once. These TCRs' antigens remain unknown. Sequences were obtained from CD4+ T cells from PBMCs. All receptors derive from a man between 60 and 75 years old in good health and CMV-seronegative. Both conserved end residues are part of each CDR3.

TRBV2 CASSPDRVRSYEQYF
TRBV7-2 CASSLKETQYF
TRBV11-3 CASSLDRAPGNTIYF
TRBV19 CASSIGSGSTGELFF
TRBV7-2 CASSLATGELFF
TRBV7-2 CASSPPGLGYYGYTF
TRBV4-1 CASSQVRPPEDTQYF
TRBV11-2 CASFPLRVHSTDTQYF
TRBV6-5 CASSKGGRGTDTQYF
TRBV6-5 CASSYGTGRYNSPLHF
TRBV2 CASRVGVEKLFF
TRBV18 CASSTGPPTDTQYF
TRBV10-2 CASADRQVGQPQHF
TRBV7-2 CASSPGRRNTQYF
TRBV15 CATSSTSSYNSPLHF
TRBV5-1 CASKPREGGGTEAFF
TRBV4-3 CASSQRVNNEQFF
TRBV5-1 CASSTGTNTGELFF
TRBV28 CASSFRGAVTYEQYF
TRBV6-5 CASSYLRGNERGTQYF
TRBV7-2 CASSPARAQETQYF
TRBV5-4 CASRHETGSLTEAFF
TRBV15 CATSRDHYGYTF
TRBV7-3 CASSSNAGSGSPGELFF
TRBV7-2 CASSLAGRGVHGYTF
TRBV6-5 CASMAGTGSGGYTF
TRBV7-9 CASSLDLGGEAFF
TRBV19 CASSTLRGGGNTIYF
TRBV11-2 CASSVDRGEQYF
TRBV7-2 CASSRQGAETQYF
TRBV19 CASQLGYYSNQPQHF
TRBV19 CASNGRDNYGYTF
TRBV29-1 CSVRTGRFTDTQYF
TRBV13 CASSVAGTGVETQYF
TRBV9 CASSHDIRDNSPLHF
TRBV5-4 CASSLGASGSVNTEAFF
TRBV7-2 CASSPSGLGNQPQHF
TRBV5-1 CASSLVDRAYEQYF
TRBV29-1 CSVAGQGQGYTF
TRBV28 CASSFGTGRREQYF
TRBV6-1 CASSKRDRDNQPQHF
TRBV10-1 CASNPGGTGELFF
TRBV5-8 CASSPQGLSTDTQYF
TRBV4-3 CASSQDRGFRADTQYF
TRBV6-5 CASSSPPHTQYF
TRBV10-3 CATVLGQGEGYTF
TRBV10-1 CASSVSGGGNEQFF
TRBV11-2 CASSHEPGGAEFF
TRBV7-3 CASSLNPRGAGANVLTF
TRBV5-1 CASSLGTGKSEAFF
TRBV12-5 CASSFSVAQETQYF
TRBV18 CASSTNQVSYGYTF
TRBV28 CASYTAPTSPQYF
TRBV14 CASSQDVADGELFF